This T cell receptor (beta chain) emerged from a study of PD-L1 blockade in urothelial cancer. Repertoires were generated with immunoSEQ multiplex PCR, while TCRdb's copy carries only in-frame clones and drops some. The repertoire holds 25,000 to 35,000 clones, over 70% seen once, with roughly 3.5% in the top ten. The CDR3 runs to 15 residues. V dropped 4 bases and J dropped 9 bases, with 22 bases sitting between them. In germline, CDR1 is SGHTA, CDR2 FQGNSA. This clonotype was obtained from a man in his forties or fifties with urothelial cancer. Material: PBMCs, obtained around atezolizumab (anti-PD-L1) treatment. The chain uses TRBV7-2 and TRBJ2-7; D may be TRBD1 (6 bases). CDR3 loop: CASSYDVTGTMGQYF. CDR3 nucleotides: TGTGCCAGCAGCTACGACGTGACAGGAACAATGGGGCAGTACTTC. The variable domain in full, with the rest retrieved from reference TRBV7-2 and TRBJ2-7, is GAGVSQSPSNKVTEKGKDVELRCDPISGHTALYWYRQSLGQGLEFLIYFQGNSAPDKSGLPSDRFSAERTGGSVSTLTIQRTQQEDSAVYLCASSYDVTGTMGQYFGPGTRLTVT.